Each of the 25 T cell receptor beta chains below was sequenced from the same sample in a study of post-analysis software for immune sequencing data. Study-wide results and caveats: Comparison of patients with controls showed five TRBV segments more frequent in patients, TRBV5-6, TRBV5-1 and TRBV20-1 among them.

Their antigens are not known. Every TCR beta cDNA library bore unique molecular identifiers. TCRdb ran MiXCR on the PCR reads and lists one entry per CDR3 protein. This sample has under 200,000 distinct CDR3 sequences, with approximately 30% found just once. The sequenced material came from blood. The receptors originated from a girl younger than 18 with multiple sclerosis.

The chain is built from TRBV4-1 and TRBJ2-1, with TRBD2 as a possible D gene (6 bases). Trimming took off 0 bases at V and 9 bases at J, with 15 bases between the two ends. The CDR3 loop spans 15 amino acids. Germline V CDR1 and CDR2: MGHRA, YSYEKL. The DNA of the CDR3 is TGCGCCAGCAGCCAAGATTGGAGTAGCGGCGGTGAGCAGTTCTTC. This gives the protein CASSQDWSSGGEQFF.

In this sample, this clonotype turned up once. A much larger clone lies a single base off, so this may be a read error. V is TRBV5-4 and J is TRBJ2-1; 9 nucleotides agree with TRBD2. V was pared by 5 bases and J by 6 bases, with 9 bases of the junction left unmatched. This CDR3 region has 15 residues. CDR1 and CDR2 (germline): SGHNT, YYREEE (reference sequence). CDR3 DNA: TGTGCCAGCAGGCCTCCGGGACTAGCAAGCAATGAGCAGTTCTTC. It is translated as CASRPPGLASNEQFF. The full variable domain, rest sourced from reference TRBV5-4 and TRBJ2-1, is ETGVTQSPTHLIKTRGQQVTLRCSSQSGHNTVSWYQQALGQGPQFIFQYYREEENGRGNFPPRFSGLQFPNYSSELNVNALELDDSALYLCASRPPGLASNEQFFGPGTRLTVL.

A note on this clonotype: The junction departs from germline at one end; a sequencing error may be responsible. V gene TRBV2 combines with J gene TRBJ1-2; TRBD1 agrees at 11 bases. Germline CDR1 SNHLY, CDR2 FYNNEI. The CDR3 is 14 amino acids. The CDR3 bases are TGTGCCGGCAGTGTAGGACAGGGGGCGAGTGGCTACACCTTC. It translates to CAGSVGQGASGYTF.

This clonotype was found many times. The chain has TRBV29-1 and TRBJ2-5, with D possibly TRBD1 on 5 matching bases. V was clipped by 3 bases and J by 5 bases, with 13 bases between them. CDR3 length: 13 amino acids. Germline V gene lookup returns CDR1 SQVTM and CDR2 ANQGSEA. CDR3 sequence (DNA): TGCAGCGTTGATCAGGGCCTCCGGGAGACCCAGTACTTC. This codes for CSVDQGLRETQYF.

The rearrangement joins TRBV7-2 to TRBJ2-3; no clear D gene. CDR3 length: 13 amino acids. In germline, CDR1 is SGHTA, CDR2 FQGNSA. V lost 5 bases, J lost 8 bases, and 14 bases lay in between. DNA for the CDR3: TGTGCCAGCAGCCCCGTACCGGGTTTTACGCAGTATTTT. Translating it yields CASSPVPGFTQYF.

This clonotype has a handful of counts. The chain couples TRBV24-1 to TRBJ2-3; 8 bases are a match to TRBD1. Trimming took 6 bases from V and 0 from J; bases not matched to a gene: 4. CDR3 length: 15 amino acids. Germline V lookup: CDR1 KGHDR, CDR2 SFDVKD. CDR3: CATSQQGASTDTQYF. The CDR3 nucleotides are TGTGCCACCAGTCAGCAGGGGGCTAGCACAGATACGCAGTATTTT.

The CDR3 nucleotides are TGTGCCAGCAATGTTGCTAGCGGGGCATACAATGAGCAGTTCTTC. Residues: CASNVASGAYNEQFF. This chain connects TRBV28 to TRBJ2-1; the match to TRBD2 covers 9 bases. Unmatched junction bases numbered 8, after V lost 7 bases and J lost 4 bases. The length of the CDR3 is 15 residues. Germline CDR1 and CDR2: MDHEN and SYDVKM.

The chain combines TRBV7-9 with TRBJ1-6, with D possibly matching TRBD1 (5 bases). V lost 5 bases to trimming and J lost 8 bases, with 16 bases between them. This CDR3 spans 15 amino acids. Per the germline V gene, CDR1 is SEHNR and CDR2 is FQNEAQ (reference sequence). CDR3 DNA: TGTGCCAGCAGCGCACGGGGGGGGAGGGATTCACCCCTCCACTTT. It yields the protein CASSARGGRDSPLHF.

This clonotype was counted many times. The chain combines TRBV5-6 with TRBJ2-3; D might be TRBD2 (6 bases). This CDR3 has 13 residues. V was clipped by 1 base and J by 7 bases, with 10 bases between them. Germline V gives CDR1 SGHDT, CDR2 YYEEEE. DNA of the CDR3: TGTGCCAGCAGCTTGACTAGCAGCAATACGCAGTATTTT. Its translation is CASSLTSSNTQYF.

Comment on this clonotype: This may arise from a read error, as a much more abundant clone is one base away. The V call is TRBV6-5, the J call TRBJ2-1; 7 bases line up with TRBD2. Trimming took 2 bases from V and 6 from J; bases not matched to a gene: 10. The germline gives CDR1 MNHEY, CDR2 SVGAGI. The CDR3 has 16 residues. CDR3 residues: CASSYRAGAPCNEQFF. As DNA, the CDR3 is TGTGCCAGCAGTTACCGGGCGGGAGCTCCCTGCAATGAGCAGTTCTTC.

This clonotype was observed a few times. The J gene is TRBJ2-5, the V gene TRBV5-1; D may correspond to TRBD1 or TRBD2 (5 bases each). V lost 2 bases to trimming and J lost 3 bases, with 14 bases between them. Germline V gene data show CDR1 as SGHRS and CDR2 as YFSETQ. The CDR3 runs 15 residues. The CDR3 sequence: CASSLTGTDEETQYF. The CDR3 nucleotides are TGCGCCAGCAGCTTAACCGGGACGGACGAAGAGACCCAGTACTTC.

Concerning this clonotype: Being one base from a much bigger clone, this may be a read error. The gene calls are TRBV20-1 and TRBJ2-3; 9 nucleotides match TRBD2. V shed 3 bases, J shed 4 bases, and the junction held 5 bases outside the gene matches. Germline V gives CDR1 DFQATT, CDR2 SNEGSKA (reference sequence). The CDR3 consists of 14 residues. CDR3 loop: CSARRAGGPDTQYF. CDR3 sequence (DNA): TGCAGTGCTAGGAGAGCGGGGGGACCAGATACGCAGTATTTT.

This clonotype was recorded many times. The V call is TRBV5-1, the J call TRBJ2-1, with 7 bases aligning to TRBD2. Germline V lookup: CDR1 SGHRS, CDR2 YFSETQ. V lost 4 bases and J lost 6; bases outside the gene matches: 7. The CDR3 extends over 14 amino acids. The CDR3 loop is CASSPPWGGNEQFF. As DNA, the CDR3 is TGCGCCAGCAGCCCCCCTTGGGGGGGCAATGAGCAGTTCTTC.

This clonotype occurred many times. This rearrangement joins TRBV28 to TRBJ2-7; D may be TRBD1 or TRBD2 (5 bases each). Germline CDR1 MDHEN, CDR2 SYDVKM. Trimming pared 7 bases from V and 6 bases from J, leaving 13 bases between. CDR3 length: 12 residues. CDR3 protein: CASTNWGFEQYF. CDR3 in DNA: TGTGCCAGCACCAACTGGGGGTTCGAGCAGTACTTC.

This clonotype was detected a few times. The chain carries TRBV6-8 and TRBJ2-5; 15 bases fit TRBD2. From germline, CDR1 is MNHGY and CDR2 SAAAGT. J was trimmed by 11 bases and V by 5 bases; bases with no gene match: 12. The CDR3 runs 16 residues. CDR3 coding DNA: TGTGCCAGCAGTCCAAGGACTAGCGGGAGGGCCAGAGGGCAGTACTTC. This codes for CASSPRTSGRARGQYF.

The V call is TRBV7-2, the J call TRBJ2-7; no definite D call. Between the trimmed V and J ends, which lost 4 bases and 5 bases, there was a span of 12 bases. Germline-derived CDR1 and CDR2 are SGHTA and FQGNSA. This CDR3 is 13 amino acids long. Here the CDR3 reads CASSSIRAHEQYF. The DNA for the CDR3 is TGTGCCAGCAGCTCGATCCGCGCTCACGAGCAGTACTTC.

This clonotype has a count of ten or more. The V and J genes are TRBV6-6 and TRBJ2-7; D gene unclear. CDR1 MNHNY and CDR2 SVGAGI come from the germline V gene (reference sequence). V lost 4 bases, J lost 3 bases, and 10 bases lay in between. This CDR3 is built from 13 residues. CDR3 loop: CASSSRDIYEQYF. CDR3 in DNA: TGTGCCAGCAGTTCCCGAGACATCTACGAGCAGTACTTC.

This clonotype was seen repeatedly, ten times or more. The rearrangement uses TRBV12-3 or TRBV12-4 and TRBJ2-5; 8 nucleotides line up with TRBD1. The CDR3 length is 17 residues. Losses at the gene ends were 4 bases for V and 5 bases for J; bases not matched to a gene: 15. CDR3 DNA sequence: TGTGCCAGCAGTTCGACCCTTGGACAGGGCGGAGAGGAGACCCAGTACTTC. Protein sequence: CASSSTLGQGGEETQYF.

This clonotype was picked up a small number of times. The chain is built from TRBV14 and TRBJ1-1, with 11 bases lining up with TRBD1. V dropped 4 bases and J dropped 5; count of bases not matched to a gene: 9. Germline assignment: CDR1 SGHDN and CDR2 FVKESK. This CDR3 has 16 amino acids. The chain's CDR3 is CASSPTFGTGGTEAFF. CDR3 nucleotide sequence: TGTGCCAGCAGCCCTACTTTTGGGACAGGGGGGACTGAAGCTTTCTTT. Drawing the rest from reference TRBV14 and TRBJ1-1, the complete variable domain is EAGVTQFPSHSVIEKGQTVTLRCDPISGHDNLYWYRRVMGKEIKFLLHFVKESKQDESGMPNNRFLAERTGGTYSTLKVQPAELEDSGVYFCASSPTFGTGGTEAFFGQGTRLTVV.

The genes are TRBV5-6 and TRBJ2-4, with D perhaps TRBD1 (5 bases). The CDR3 runs to 12 residues. Germline V CDR1 and CDR2: SGHDT, YYEEEE. V lost 1 base, J lost 15 bases, and 14 bases lay in between. This chain's CDR3 is CASSLWGHERYF. The CDR3 nucleotides read TGTGCCAGCAGCTTGTGGGGCCACGAGCGGTACTTC.

The chain couples TRBV5-1 to TRBJ2-3; D possibly corresponds to TRBD1 (5 bases). The CDR3 is 14 amino acids. Trimming shortened V by 7 bases and J by 5 bases, and 17 bases separated the two germline ends. Germline V CDR1 and CDR2: SGHRS, YFSETQ. The CDR3 DNA reads TGCGCCAGCTCGCTCCAGGGTCCGCGAGATACGCAGTATTTT. This gives the protein CASSLQGPRDTQYF.

This clonotype was seen repeatedly, ten times or more. CDR3 nucleotides: TGCGCCAGCAGCCACAACCCAGGGGGCGCCGGGAACACTGAAGCTTTCTTT. Translating gives CASSHNPGGAGNTEAFF. This sequence joins TRBV5-1 and TRBJ1-1; 8 bases are shared with TRBD1. After removal of 4 bases from V and 1 base from J, the junction contained 12 bases not matched to a gene. The germline gives CDR1 SGHRS, CDR2 YFSETQ. The CDR3 spans 17 residues.

About this clonotype: This may stem from a read error, because a much larger clone lies one nucleotide away. V gene TRBV7-9 combines with J gene TRBJ1-2; 8 bases line up with TRBD1. CDR3 size: 18 residues. Losses at the gene ends were 5 bases for V and 4 bases for J; bases not matched to a gene: 18. CDR1 SEHNR and CDR2 FQNEAQ come from the germline V gene (reference sequence). The CDR3 sequence: CASSPPGTGCPKSYGYTF. The CDR3 nucleotides read TGTGCCAGCAGCCCCCCCGGGACAGGTTGTCCAAAGAGCTATGGCTACACCTTC.

There are a few counts of this clonotype. The gene calls are TRBV27 and TRBJ2-6; no reliable D call. The CDR3 has 15 residues. Germline CDR1 is MNHEY and CDR2 is SMNVEV (reference sequence). Trimming took 1 base from V and 0 from J, leaving 4 bases between them. The CDR3 reads CASSLLPSGANVLTF. The CDR3 DNA follows: TGTGCCAGCAGTTTATTACCCTCTGGGGCCAACGTCCTGACTTTC.

Here the CDR3 reads CASSSYEDFGLANEQYF. CDR3 sequence (DNA): TGTGCCAGCAGTTCGTACGAGGACTTCGGGCTTGCCAACGAGCAGTACTTC. The V and J genes are TRBV28 and TRBJ2-7; TRBD2 might be the D (5 bases). Germline CDR1 reads MDHEN; CDR2 reads SYDVKM. Trimming stripped 4 bases from V and 5 bases from J, with 24 bases between. The CDR3 consists of 17 residues.